The 23 T cell receptor gamma chains below were found in one sample sequenced in a study of gamma-delta chains in newborns, infants, children. TCRdb re-processed the reads via CATT. Among roughly 3,500 gamma-chain clones listed, around 64% were seen once. The source material was blood. The source of these receptors is a child who was a newborn, infant or young child, either healthy, febrile or measles-vaccinated (not recorded which).

Comment on this clone: The same CDR3 also results from other DNA sequences found in this sample. This sequence joins TRGV9 and TRGJP. Here the J gene was assigned by germline matching of the DNA, as TCRdb has none. Per germline, CDR1 GITISATS and CDR2 ISYDGTV (reference sequence). CDR3 length: 19 residues. V shed 0 bases, J shed 2 bases, and the junction held 7 bases outside the gene matches. CDR3 bases: TGTGCCTTGTGGGAGGTGCACCGTTGGCAAGAGTTGGGCAAAAAAATCAAGGTATTT. Protein: CALWEVHRWQELGKKIKVF.

This chain connects TRGV2 to TRGJ1 or TRGJ2. TCRdb leaves out the J gene; it was filled in here by matching the DNA to germline. Trimming at V came to 0 bases and at J to 11 bases, leaving 4 bases not matched to a gene. Germline V gene sequence: CDR1 EGSNGY, CDR2 YDSYNSKV. This CDR3 region has 11 residues. The CDR3 bases are TGTGCCACCTGGGACGGGGGGGAGAAACTCTTT. Translation gives CATWDGGEKLF.

The rearrangement uses TRGV3 and TRGJ1 or TRGJ2. As TCRdb names no J gene, one was assigned here on the basis of a DNA match to germline. CDR1 VTNTFY and CDR2 YDVSTARD come from the germline V gene (reference sequence). J lost 9 bases, V lost 2 bases, and 10 bases had no gene match. There are 13 residues in the CDR3. The DNA for the CDR3 is TGTGCCACCTGGGACAAGACCCCATGTAAGAAACTCTTT. It encodes CATWDKTPCKKLF.

J is TRGJP and V is TRGV9. Germline V lookup: CDR1 GITISATS, CDR2 ISYDGTV (reference sequence). Trimming removed 5 bases from V and 4 bases from J; junction bases left unmatched: 5. The CDR3 is made up of 16 amino acids. CDR3 amino acids: CALWGFQELGKKIKVF. CDR3 coding DNA: TGTGCCTTGTGGGGCTTTCAAGAGTTGGGCAAAAAAATCAAGGTATTT.

V gene TRGV9 combines with J gene TRGJ1 or TRGJ2. No J segment appears in TCRdb, so it was assigned here by matching the sequence to germline. Germline-derived CDR1 and CDR2 are GITISATS and ISYDGTV (reference sequence). This CDR3 comprises 16 residues. The V segment lost 2 bases and the J segment 1 base; nucleotides outside the gene matches: 11. The DNA of the CDR3 is TGTGCCTTGTGGGAGGGGCCCTCGCTTAATTATTATAAGAAACTCTTT. Amino acid sequence: CALWEGPSLNYYKKLF.

This clone was found a few times. Other DNA sequences in this specimen translate into the identical CDR3. The chain joins TRGV2 to TRGJ1 or TRGJ2. TCRdb records no J gene; here it was assigned by comparing the DNA to germline. Germline V lookup: CDR1 EGSNGY, CDR2 YDSYNSKV. V shed 0 bases, J shed 4 bases, and the junction held 6 bases outside the gene matches. The CDR3 loop spans 14 amino acids. For the CDR3, the DNA is TGTGCCACCTGGGACGGGCCGGGCTATTATAAGAAACTCTTT. This sequence encodes CATWDGPGYYKKLF.

Of note for this clone: This sample includes further DNA sequences coding for the same CDR3. This chain uses TRGV2 with TRGJ1 or TRGJ2. Here the J gene came from matching the DNA to germline, since TCRdb omits it. CDR1 is EGSNGY, CDR2 YDSYNSKV, per germline. The CDR3 is made up of 14 amino acids. V shed 0 bases and J 3 bases; nucleotides not matched to a gene: 5. The DNA for the CDR3 is TGTGCCACCTGGGACGGGCCCTTTTATTATAAGAAACTCTTT. Translation: CATWDGPFYYKKLF.

The V and J genes are TRGV9 and TRGJP. Here the J gene was assigned by germline matching of the DNA, as TCRdb has none. The CDR3 runs to 17 residues. Germline trimming cut 0 bases from V and 7 bases from J; bases unmatched to any gene: 6. Per germline, CDR1 GITISATS and CDR2 ISYDGTV (reference sequence). In DNA, the CDR3 is TGTGCCTTGTGGGAGGTGCACGGGGAGTTGGGCAAAAAAATCAAGGTATTT. It encodes CALWEVHGELGKKIKVF.

CDR3 sequence reads: CALWGPREKLF. The CDR3 nucleotides are TGTGCCTTGTGGGGTCCCCGGGAGAAACTCTTT. V and J are TRGV9 and TRGJ1 or TRGJ2. Since TCRdb gives no J gene, matching the DNA to germline was used here to assign it. The CDR3 runs 11 residues. Germline values: CDR1 GITISATS, CDR2 ISYDGTV (reference sequence). Unmatched junction bases numbered 9, after V lost 5 bases and J lost 11 bases.

As concerns this clone: Its ends do not fully match the called genes, so a read error is possible. This chain uses TRGV4 with TRGJ1 or TRGJ2. The J gene, left out of TCRdb, was set here by checking the DNA against germline. Germline lookup yields CDR1 EGSTGY and CDR2 YDSYTSSV. There are 12 residues in the CDR3. The CDR3: CTTWDGPHKKLF. Here the CDR3 DNA reads TGTACCACCTGGGATGGGCCGCATAAGAAACTCTTT.

The CDR3 coding sequence is TGTGCCACCTGGGACAGACCTGGGCATAACTCTTATTATAAGAAACTCTTT. The encoded protein is CATWDRPGHNSYYKKLF. The rearrangement links TRGV3 to TRGJ1 or TRGJ2. Germline matching of the DNA provided the J gene here, since TCRdb leaves it blank. There are 17 residues in the CDR3. Germline V lookup: CDR1 VTNTFY, CDR2 YDVSTARD (reference sequence). V shed 1 base and J 3 bases; nucleotides not matched to a gene: 15.

The chain combines TRGV9 with TRGJP. Matching the DNA to germline supplied the J gene, which TCRdb does not give. The V gene end was trimmed by 2 bases and the J gene end by 3 bases; junction bases not matched to a gene: 7. This CDR3 has 18 residues. Germline CDR1 and CDR2: GITISATS and ISYDGTV (reference sequence). The CDR3 nucleotides are TGTGCCTTGTGGGAGGCCACCCCGCAAGAGTTGGGCAAAAAAATCAAGGTATTT. Translating gives CALWEATPQELGKKIKVF.

The CDR3 DNA reads as TGTGCCTTGTGGGAGGTGCCTTGGGATTATAAGAAACTCTTT. Translating gives CALWEVPWDYKKLF. This chain uses TRGV9 with TRGJ1 or TRGJ2. As TCRdb names no J gene, one was assigned here on the basis of a DNA match to germline. The V segment lost 0 bases and the J segment 5 bases; nucleotides outside the gene matches: 7. The germline V gene encodes CDR1 GITISATS and CDR2 ISYDGTV (reference sequence). The CDR3 extends over 14 amino acids.

This clone has only a few counts. The rearrangement joins TRGV9 to TRGJ1 or TRGJ2. The J gene, not given by TCRdb, was assigned here from a germline match of the nucleotide sequence. CDR1 and CDR2 from the germline V gene are GITISATS and ISYDGTV (reference sequence). The CDR3 spans 14 residues. V lost 1 base, J lost 10 bases, and 13 bases stayed unmatched. The DNA of the CDR3 is TGTGCCTTGTGGGAGGTTTCAAGCCCAAGGAAGAAACTCTTT. Protein: CALWEVSSPRKKLF.

Concerning this clone: Within the sample, other DNA sequences also encode this same CDR3. This chain uses TRGV8 with TRGJ1 or TRGJ2. TCRdb is silent on the J gene; assignment here came from matching the DNA to germline. J was trimmed by 6 bases and V by 3 bases; bases with no gene match: 5. CDR1 and CDR2 (germline): VENAVY, YDSYNSRV. The CDR3 length is 12 residues. The CDR3 spells CATWDRGYKKLF. The CDR3 bases are TGTGCCACCTGGGATCGCGGTTATAAGAAACTCTTT.

The chain joins TRGV2 to TRGJ1 or TRGJ2. TCRdb carries no J gene annotation; the J gene was assigned here by matching the DNA with germline. The CDR3 runs 12 residues. J was trimmed by 12 bases and V by 3 bases; bases with no gene match: 11. The germline V gene has CDR1 EGSNGY and CDR2 YDSYNSKV. CDR3 coding DNA: TGTGCCACCTGGGACCGTCACTGGAGGAAACTCTTT. Its translation is CATWDRHWRKLF.

As to this clone: Other DNA sequences in the sample encode the same CDR3. J is TRGJ1 or TRGJ2 and V is TRGV9. The J gene was not available in TCRdb and was assigned here by matching the DNA to germline segments. CDR1 is GITISATS, CDR2 ISYDGTV, per germline (reference sequence). The CDR3 totals 11 residues. V lost 2 bases, J lost 7 bases, and 2 bases stayed unmatched. The CDR3 protein is CALWEGYKKLF. Written as DNA, the CDR3 is TGTGCCTTGTGGGAGGGCTATAAGAAACTCTTT.

The chain couples TRGV2 to TRGJP2. The J gene comes from matching the DNA to germline here; TCRdb lacks it. The CDR3 is made up of 14 amino acids. J gave up 5 bases and V 0 bases, and 3 bases lay outside the gene matches. Germline V gives CDR1 EGSNGY, CDR2 YDSYNSKV. The CDR3 region has the DNA TGTGCCACCTGGGACGGGCCCAGTGATTGGATCAAGACGTTT. Translated, it gives CATWDGPSDWIKTF.

The J segment is TRGJ1 or TRGJ2; no V gene was assigned. The CDR3 runs to 13 residues. CDR3 protein: CATWVVNYYKKLF. Here the CDR3 DNA reads TGTGCCACCTGGGTTGTTAATTATTATAAGAAACTCTTT.

Details on this clone: The junction departs from the called germline gene at one end, perhaps through a read error. The chain couples TRGV2 to TRGJ1 or TRGJ2. Since TCRdb gives no J gene, matching the DNA to germline was used here to assign it. There are 14 residues in the CDR3. CDR1 is EGSNGY, CDR2 YDSYNSKV, per germline. CDR3 sequence (DNA): TGTGCCACCAGGGACGGGCCATGGGTTTATAAGAAACTCTTT. Its protein is CATRDGPWVYKKLF.

V usage is TRGV2 and J usage is TRGJ1 or TRGJ2. The J gene was missing in TCRdb and was found by matching the end of the DNA to germline. Losses at the gene ends were 0 bases for V and 10 bases for J; bases not matched to a gene: 9. This CDR3 is 13 amino acids long. CDR1 EGSNGY and CDR2 YDSYNSKV come from the germline V gene. CDR3 DNA: TGTGCCACCTGGGACGGGCTCTATCCCAAGAAACTCTTT. The encoded protein is CATWDGLYPKKLF.

The gene calls are TRGV4 and TRGJ1 or TRGJ2. Here the J gene was assigned by germline matching of the DNA, as TCRdb has none. In germline, CDR1 is EGSTGY, CDR2 YDSYTSSV. The junction had 6 bases not matched to a gene; V was cut back by 4 bases and J by 3 bases. The CDR3 totals 13 residues. CDR3: CATWDPRYYKKLF. The CDR3 bases are TGTGCCACCTGGGACCCCCGTTATTATAAGAAACTCTTT.

J is TRGJP2 and V is TRGV2. TCRdb carries no J gene annotation; the J gene was assigned here by matching the DNA with germline. V trimming: 6 bases; J trimming: 2 bases; junction bases outside the gene matches: 0. CDR1 and CDR2 from the germline V gene are EGSNGY and YDSYNSKV. The CDR3 sequence is 12 residues long. CDR3 bases: TGTGCCACCTGGAGTAGTGATTGGATCAAGACGTTT. This translates into CATWSSDWIKTF.